This T cell receptor (beta chain) stems from a study of T cells in localized non-small cell lung cancer. Study findings and constraints: Maximal T cell clonality occurred in uninvolved adjacent lung, with tumor ranking below it. The study detected a median approximately 54 of the top 100 tumor clones in adjacent lung. Sequencing, confined to only one tumor region, leaves heterogeneity possible.

Adjacent lung samples, free of atypia, were obtained at least 2 cm from the tumor margin. TCRdb keeps only in-frame clones here, not all; method: immunoSEQ multiplex PCR. The repertoire consists of approximately 2,500 clones, with around 20% occurring once and the leading ten covering 11%. With respect to this clone: Its antigen is as yet unknown.

This specimen was normal lung tissue next to the tumor, taken before any cancer treatment. The receptor comes from a woman between 35 and 75 years old with stage I lung adenocarcinoma.

The chain's CDR3 is CASSAQNGPAYEQYF. CDR3 bases: TGTGCCAGCAGCGCCCAAAACGGCCCGGCCTACGAGCAGTACTTC. The V and J genes are TRBV9 and TRBJ2-7; no clear D. V was trimmed by 3 bases and J by 2 bases, leaving 15 bases between them. CDR1 and CDR2 from the germline V gene are SGDLS and YYNGEE. The CDR3 consists of 15 residues.